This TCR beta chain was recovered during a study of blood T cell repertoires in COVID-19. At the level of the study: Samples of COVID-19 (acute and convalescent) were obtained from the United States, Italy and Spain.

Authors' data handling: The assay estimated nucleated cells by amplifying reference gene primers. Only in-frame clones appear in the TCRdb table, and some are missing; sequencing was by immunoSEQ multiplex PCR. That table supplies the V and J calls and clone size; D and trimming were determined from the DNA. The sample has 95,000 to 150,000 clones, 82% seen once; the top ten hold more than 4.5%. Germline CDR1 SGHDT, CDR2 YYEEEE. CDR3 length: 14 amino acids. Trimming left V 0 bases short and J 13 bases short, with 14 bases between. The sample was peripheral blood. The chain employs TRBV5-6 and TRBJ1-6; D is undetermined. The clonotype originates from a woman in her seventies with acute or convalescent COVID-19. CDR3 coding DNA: TGTGCCAGCAGCTTGGACAGCGGATTAGACCCCCTCCACTTT. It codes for CASSLDSGLDPLHF.